The next 30 T cell receptor beta chains were all read from a single sample in a study of identical twins. TCRdb passed the 5' RACE reads through MiXCR, listing each CDR3 protein once. The sample yields 400,000 to 500,000 distinct CDR3 sequences, approximately 15% seen once. Separately, the same data were catalogued under a study of yellow fever vaccine responses in identical twins.

The sample comprised CD4+ T cells sorted from blood. These TCRs come from a woman aged 18-30 years in good health.

This clonotype turned up a few times. This CDR3 reads CASSSGTSGTGETQYF. Here the CDR3 DNA reads TGTGCCAGCAGCTCCGGGACTAGCGGTACCGGAGAGACCCAGTACTTC. The chain employs TRBV11-2 and TRBJ2-5; 11 bases match TRBD2. CDR1 and CDR2 from the germline V gene are SGHAT and FQNNGV. The CDR3 is 16 residues long. V shed 4 bases and J 4 bases; nucleotides not matched to a gene: 8.

The chain employs TRBV6-1 and TRBJ2-3, with 10 positions matching TRBD1. The germline V gene encodes CDR1 MNHNS and CDR2 SASEGT. The trim removed 6 bases at V and 2 bases at J, leaving 5 bases unmatched. This CDR3 has 15 residues. This CDR3 is CASRTGQGITDTQYF. The CDR3 DNA reads as TGTGCCAGCAGAACGGGACAGGGGATCACAGATACGCAGTATTTT.

The rearrangement uses TRBV7-9 and TRBJ1-1; D remains ambiguous. From germline, CDR1 is SEHNR and CDR2 FQNEAQ (reference sequence). V lost 5 bases, J lost 8 bases, and 12 bases lay in between. The CDR3 sequence is 12 residues long. The CDR3 region is CASSRLVPEAFF. For the CDR3, the DNA is TGTGCCAGCAGCCGCCTTGTCCCCGAAGCTTTCTTT.

CDR3 in DNA: TGTGCCAGCAAGAGATCCACAGATACGCAGTATTTT. Amino acids: CASKRSTDTQYF. The chain uses TRBV12-3 or TRBV12-4 and TRBJ2-3; D remains unclear. CDR3 size: 12 residues. V lost 7 bases and J 2 bases, leaving 7 bases between the germline ends.

This clonotype was found a few times. J is TRBJ2-2 and V is TRBV27; D is unresolved. The CDR3 is 14 amino acids. Trimming took 5 bases from V and 8 from J, leaving 15 bases between them. Germline assignment: CDR1 MNHEY and CDR2 SMNVEV (reference sequence). CDR3 region: CASSPLGKTGELFF. The DNA for the CDR3 is TGTGCCAGCAGTCCGTTGGGGAAGACAGGGGAGCTGTTTTTT.

This chain connects TRBV6-1 to TRBJ1-2; tentatively, D is TRBD1 (6 bases). V lost 8 bases, J lost 7 bases, and 20 bases lay in between. Looked up from germline, CDR1 is MNHNS and CDR2 is SASEGT. This CDR3 has 14 residues. CDR3 region: CASLQGGGFGGYTF. CDR3 nucleotides: TGTGCCAGCTTACAGGGCGGAGGTTTCGGTGGCTACACCTTC.

The chain joins TRBV5-1 to TRBJ2-1; TRBD2 matches at 13 bases. V lost 1 base and J lost 6; bases outside the gene matches: 4. Per the germline V gene, CDR1 is SGHRS and CDR2 is YFSETQ. The CDR3 contains 16 residues. The CDR3 reads CASSLTSGGAVNEQFF. The CDR3 DNA sequence: TGCGCCAGCAGCTTGACTAGCGGGGGGGCCGTCAATGAGCAGTTCTTC. Combining the CDR3 with reference TRBV5-1 and TRBJ2-1 gives the whole variable domain KAGVTQTPRYLIKTRGQQVTLSCSPISGHRSVSWYQQTPGQGLQFLFEYFSETQRNKGNFPGRFSGRQFSNSRSEMNVSTLELGDSALYLCASSLTSGGAVNEQFFGPGTRLTVL.

This chain joins TRBV30 and TRBJ1-2; weak D call: TRBD1 (6 bases). This CDR3 has 14 amino acids. V was trimmed by 7 bases and J by 2 bases, leaving 17 bases between them. Germline lookup yields CDR1 GTSNPN and CDR2 SVGIG (reference sequence). The CDR3 sequence is CASEGGKTNYGYTF. In DNA form, the CDR3 reads TGTGCCTCAGAGGGGGGAAAGACCAACTATGGCTACACCTTC. Complete variable domain (other parts from reference TRBV30 and TRBJ1-2): SQTIHQWPATLVQPVGSPLSLECTVEGTSNPNLYWYRQAAGRGLQLLFYSVGIGQISSEVPQNLSASRPQDRQFILSSKKLLLSDSGFYLCASEGGKTNYGYTFGSGTRLTVV.

The gene calls are TRBV11-2 and TRBJ1-6; TRBD1 agrees at 8 bases. The trim removed 3 bases at V and 8 bases at J, leaving 9 bases unmatched. From germline, CDR1 is SGHAT and CDR2 FQNNGV. The CDR3 extends over 16 amino acids. CDR3 DNA: TGTGCCAGCAGCTTCGCGACAGGGGCTCTGGATTCACCCCTCCACTTT. Its protein product is CASSFATGALDSPLHF.

The V and J genes are TRBV2 and TRBJ1-4, with D tentatively TRBD1 (6 bases). The CDR3 extends over 15 amino acids. Deletions cut 9 bases from V and 0 bases from J, with 14 bases between. The germline gives CDR1 SNHLY, CDR2 FYNNEI. The CDR3 here is CASTGQHATNEKLFF. CDR3 sequence (DNA): TGTGCCAGTACCGGACAGCATGCAACTAATGAAAAACTGTTTTTT.

This clonotype was counted at least ten times. The genes are TRBV7-6 and TRBJ1-4; 11 bases map to TRBD1. V lost 5 bases and J lost 10; bases outside the gene matches: 12. This CDR3 has 16 residues. CDR1 is SGHVS, CDR2 FNYEAQ, per germline. In nucleotides, the CDR3 is TGTGCCAGCAGCCCGAGGCCCGGGACAGGGGGAGGAAAACTGTTTTTT. Protein: CASSPRPGTGGGKLFF.

This sequence joins TRBV20-1 and TRBJ2-7, with TRBD1 identical over 7 bases. The length of the CDR3 is 14 residues. The trim removed 0 bases at V and 3 bases at J, leaving 5 bases unmatched. CDR1 and CDR2 from the germline V gene are DFQATT and SNEGSKA (reference sequence). This CDR3 is CSARDSDRVYEQYF. The CDR3 DNA is TGCAGTGCTAGAGATTCCGACAGGGTCTACGAGCAGTACTTC.

The V and J genes are TRBV6-6 and TRBJ1-1, with D perhaps matching TRBD1 (6 bases). From germline, CDR1 is MNHNY and CDR2 SVGAGI (reference sequence). With 7 bases removed from V and 3 bases from J, the gap between germline ends came to 12 bases. The CDR3 runs 13 residues. The CDR3 sequence: CASTEDSYTEAFF. The CDR3, as DNA: TGTGCCAGCACCGAGGACAGCTACACTGAAGCTTTCTTT.

Many counts were recorded for this clonotype. The chain has TRBV11-2 and TRBJ2-3; D is unresolved. This CDR3 has 17 amino acids. V lost 0 bases and J lost 3, with 16 bases in between. In germline, CDR1 is SGHAT, CDR2 FQNNGV. The CDR3 protein is CASSLDPAWPGTDTQYF. In DNA, the CDR3 is TGTGCCAGCAGCTTAGACCCCGCCTGGCCCGGGACAGATACGCAGTATTTT.

This clonotype was observed a few times. The rearrangement links TRBV12-3 or TRBV12-4 to TRBJ2-5; 7 bases agree with TRBD1. The CDR3 extends over 14 amino acids. With 5 bases clipped from V and 5 bases from J, the junction kept 8 bases outside the gene matches. The CDR3 nucleotides are TGTGCCAGCAGTCCCCCACAGGGGACCGAGACCCAGTACTTC. Amino acids: CASSPPQGTETQYF.

This clonotype was seen a handful of times. The chain links TRBV25-1 to TRBJ1-2; D unresolved. CDR1 and CDR2 (germline): MGHDK, SYGVNS. This CDR3 spans 13 amino acids. The V gene lost 3 bases and the J gene lost 7 bases, with 12 bases spanning the gap. CDR3 nucleotide sequence: TGTGCCAGCAGTGAGGACCTTAGTCGTGGCTACACCTTC. Translation: CASSEDLSRGYTF.

This clonotype was observed a few times. The chain carries TRBV6-6 and TRBJ2-5; D may be TRBD2 (5 bases). The V gene's germline CDR1 is MNHNY and CDR2 SVGAGI (reference sequence). The CDR3 runs to 13 residues. V was pared by 10 bases and J by 1 base, with 13 bases between. For the CDR3, the DNA is TGTGCCACCACTCGGGATGTCCAAGAGACCCAGTACTTC. Residues: CATTRDVQETQYF.

This clonotype came up many times. V gene TRBV12-3 or TRBV12-4 combines with J gene TRBJ2-1; TRBD2 matches 12 bases. CDR3 length equals 17 residues. V lost 2 bases and J lost 3; bases outside the gene matches: 5. CDR3: CASSLRVLAGGYNEQFF. The CDR3, as DNA: TGTGCCAGCAGTTTACGGGTACTAGCGGGGGGCTACAATGAGCAGTTCTTC.

This clonotype was detected a few times. The chain employs TRBV6-2 or TRBV6-3 and TRBJ2-3, with 8 bases identical to TRBD2. V lost 0 bases and J lost 2; bases outside the gene matches: 10. The CDR3 has 18 amino acids. The germline V gene has CDR1 MNHEY and CDR2 SVGEGT. CDR3 residues: CASSYSQKLAGYTDTQYF. The CDR3 bases are TGTGCCAGCAGTTACTCCCAAAAATTAGCGGGGTACACAGATACGCAGTATTTT.

This clonotype was counted between two and nine times. The chain is built from TRBV7-8 and TRBJ2-1; TRBD1 or TRBD2 may be the D gene (5 bases each). CDR3 length: 16 amino acids. Germline CDR1 reads SGHVS; CDR2 reads FQNEAQ. Trimming removed 4 bases at V and 8 bases at J, with 21 bases between. The CDR3 spells CASSYYGTQPFDEQFF. CDR3 DNA sequence: TGTGCCAGCAGCTATTATGGGACCCAGCCTTTCGATGAGCAGTTCTTC.

The rearrangement uses TRBV4-3 and TRBJ2-1, with 8 bases identical to TRBD1. This CDR3 comprises 16 residues. Germline loops: CDR1 LGHNA, CDR2 YSLEER. V trimming: 0 bases; J trimming: 6 bases; junction bases outside the gene matches: 7. The CDR3 is CASSQEGPGQVNEQFF. The CDR3 DNA reads TGCGCCAGCAGCCAAGAAGGACCGGGACAGGTCAATGAGCAGTTCTTC.

This clonotype was recorded a few times. This chain connects TRBV7-9 to TRBJ1-1, with TRBD1 matching 8 bases. With V trimmed by 5 bases and J by 4 bases, 9 bases remained unmatched. Germline assignment: CDR1 SEHNR and CDR2 FQNEAQ (reference sequence). This CDR3 contains 15 residues. CDR3 residues: CASSHGTGVVTEAFF. Here the CDR3 DNA reads TGTGCCAGCAGCCACGGGACAGGAGTTGTCACTGAAGCTTTCTTT.

The V and J genes are TRBV7-2 and TRBJ2-3; 8 bases agree with TRBD2. The length of the CDR3 is 19 residues. The V and J ends lost 5 bases and 1 base, in that order; junction bases with no gene match: 17. Germline CDR1 is SGHTA and CDR2 is FQGNSA. CDR3 sequence: CASSVIGGGKGGGTDTQYF. CDR3 bases: TGTGCCAGCAGCGTTATCGGGGGGGGAAAGGGAGGCGGCACAGATACGCAGTATTTT. Full variable domain (missing parts from reference TRBV7-2 and TRBJ2-3): GAGVSQSPSNKVTEKGKDVELRCDPISGHTALYWYRQSLGQGLEFLIYFQGNSAPDKSGLPSDRFSAERTGGSVSTLTIQRTQQEDSAVYLCASSVIGGGKGGGTDTQYFGPGTRLTVL.

This clonotype was detected a few times. The genes are TRBV28 and TRBJ2-1, with 12 nucleotides matching TRBD1. V dropped 4 bases and J dropped 15; count of bases not matched to a gene: 7. Looked up from germline, CDR1 is MDHEN and CDR2 is SYDVKM. The CDR3 length is 13 residues. The CDR3 DNA sequence: TGTGCCAGCAGTTCGCCCGGGACAGGGGGCCGGTTCTTC. Translated, it gives CASSSPGTGGRFF.

The table lists this clonotype with a few counts. CDR3 sequence reads: CASSLGLAGGQRPEQYF. DNA for the CDR3: TGTGCCAGCAGCTTAGGATTAGCGGGAGGGCAAAGGCCCGAGCAGTACTTC. This chain links TRBV7-2 with TRBJ2-7; TRBD2 aligns across 11 bases. Germline V CDR1 and CDR2: SGHTA, FQGNSA. Trimming took 1 base from V and 6 from J; bases not matched to a gene: 11. This CDR3 has 17 residues.

This clonotype has more than one count but fewer than ten. The rearrangement joins TRBV7-9 to TRBJ2-5; either TRBD1 or TRBD2 may fit D (5 bases each). CDR1 is SEHNR, CDR2 FQNEAQ, per germline (reference sequence). This CDR3 comprises 15 residues. The germline V and J ends were trimmed by 1 base and 1 base, with 10 bases remaining between them. The chain's CDR3 is CASSLGWGTQETQYF. CDR3 in DNA: TGTGCCAGCAGCTTAGGGTGGGGGACCCAAGAGACCCAGTACTTC.

This clonotype has only a few counts. V and J are TRBV5-4 and TRBJ2-3; unclear D gene. The CDR3 totals 13 residues. Per the germline V gene, CDR1 is SGHNT and CDR2 is YYREEE (reference sequence). V was clipped by 2 bases and J by 4 bases, with 8 bases between them. The CDR3 spells CASSLKRADTQYF. CDR3 nucleotides: TGTGCCAGCAGCTTAAAAAGGGCAGATACGCAGTATTTT.

The table lists this clonotype with a few counts. This chain connects TRBV29-1 to TRBJ1-5, with D maybe TRBD1 (5 bases). V dropped 7 bases and J dropped 2 bases, with 15 bases sitting between them. In germline, CDR1 is SQVTM, CDR2 ANQGSEA. This CDR3 has 14 residues. The CDR3 loop is CSAVIQGGNQPQHF. The CDR3 nucleotides read TGCAGCGCCGTCATCCAGGGAGGCAATCAGCCCCAGCATTTT. Supplemented by reference TRBV29-1 and TRBJ1-5, the full variable domain reads SAVISQKPSRDICQRGTSLTIQCQVDSQVTMMFWYRQQPGQSLTLIATANQGSEATYESGFVIDKFPISRPNLTFSTLTVSNMSPEDSSIYLCSAVIQGGNQPQHFGDGTRLSIL.

This clonotype was recorded a few times. The chain links TRBV6-2 or TRBV6-3 to TRBJ2-1; TRBD2 agrees at 10 bases. The CDR3 length is 16 residues. Trimming took 5 bases from V and 7 from J; bases not matched to a gene: 11. The germline gives CDR1 MNHEY, CDR2 SVGEGT. Here the CDR3 reads CASSRLRTSGGNEQFF. The CDR3 DNA reads TGTGCCAGCAGTCGGCTCCGGACTAGCGGAGGGAATGAGCAGTTCTTC.

This clonotype showed up just a few times. The chain has TRBV6-6 and TRBJ1-2; TRBD1 aligns across 9 bases. Germline V gene sequence: CDR1 MNHNY, CDR2 SVGAGI (reference sequence). CDR3 length: 13 residues. V trimming: 6 bases; J trimming: 7 bases; junction bases outside the gene matches: 6. The CDR3 DNA reads TGTGCCAGCAGCCCGGACAGGGGTACTGGCTACACCTTC. Translation gives CASSPDRGTGYTF.